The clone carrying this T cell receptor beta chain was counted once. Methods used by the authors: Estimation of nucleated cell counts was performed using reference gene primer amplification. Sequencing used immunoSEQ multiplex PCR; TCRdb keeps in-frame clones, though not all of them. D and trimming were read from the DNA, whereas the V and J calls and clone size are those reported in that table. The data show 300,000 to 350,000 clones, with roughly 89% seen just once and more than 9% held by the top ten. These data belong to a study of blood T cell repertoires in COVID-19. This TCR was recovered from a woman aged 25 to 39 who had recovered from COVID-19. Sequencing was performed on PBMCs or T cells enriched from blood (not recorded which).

The DNA of the CDR3 is TGTGCCAGCAGTTTCCGGAGCGGGAGCTCCTACAATGAGCAGTTCTTC. Its protein is CASSFRSGSSYNEQFF. The chain has TRBV6-2 or TRBV6-3 and TRBJ2-1; TRBD2 agrees at 8 bases. Per germline, CDR1 MNHEY and CDR2 SVGEGT. V trimming: 4 bases; J trimming: 0 bases; junction bases outside the gene matches: 5. There are 16 residues in the CDR3.